This T cell receptor (beta chain) derives from a study of T cells in localized non-small cell lung cancer (dated by TCRdb to the early 2020s). Some background on the complete study: The study analyzed T cell repertoires of 236 early-stage NSCLC patients, comparing tumors and uninvolved tumor-adjacent lungs. The cohort was made up of 236 treatment-naive NSCLC patients whose localized lung tumors had been resected. The mean age of the NSCLC patients was under 70 years, with approximately 130 men and around 100 women.

TCR beta CDR3 regions were sequenced from DNA using the immunoSEQ Assay. The study's processing was this. T cell density was computed as TCR beta template counts normalized to usable DNA estimated by amplifying housekeeping genes. Using the preseqR package, richness was estimated by extrapolating to 120,000 templates for tissue samples and 400,000 templates for PBMC samples. Clonality was defined by subtracting Pielou's evenness from one. Differential abundance testing on productive amino-acid clonotypes, with a minimum total count of 5 and an alpha of 0.1, was used to identify tissue-enriched TCRs. The Jaccard Index and the Morisita Overlap Index were used to quantify repertoire overlap between compartments. GLIPH clustered TCR beta CDR3s with public tetramer-defined viral CDR3s; viral motifs required at least three viral sequences plus V-gene enrichment. Here the immuneACCESS table is served through TCRdb, limited to in-frame sequences with V and J called. Missing clones are a known gap in these copies; in checked studies unresolved V genes cover under half, and the rest lacks a known reason. V, J and clone size were drawn from that table, and D and trimming were deduced from the DNA. A total of tens of thousands of clones appear in this sample, over 75% of them only once. The ten largest clones add up to around 15% of the sample.

Based on the germline V gene (reference sequence), the CDR1 and CDR2 sequences are LNHDA and SQIVND. V loses 9 bases, J loses 5 bases, and the germline ends lie 8 bases apart. The CDR3 goes from the cysteine to the phenylalanine over 11 residues. CDR3 DNA is the only sequence kept; it has 33 bases, read in frame from the first base. What the study reported, not specific to this receptor: Because multi-region tumor sequencing was not performed, intratumor heterogeneity could not be ruled out. A median of roughly 60 of the top 100 tumor clones were detected in paired uninvolved adjacent lung, and 28 of these tumor clones were also found among the top 100 clones of the paired uninvolved adjacent lung. Because of the exploratory design, TCR variables were selected using unadjusted p-values without false-discovery rate correction. The highest T cell clonality was observed in uninvolved tumor-adjacent lung, where clonality exceeded that of tumor, suggesting that antigenic responses were more focused in uninvolved tumor-adjacent lung. Higher blood T cell density associated with longer overall survival, while higher adjacent-lung clonality associated with shorter survival.

At diagnosis, tumor, uninvolved tumor-adjacent lung and peripheral blood were collected and then preserved as a mix of FFPE and fresh-frozen material. For TCR repertoire profiling, blood samples were analyzed in the form of peripheral blood mononuclear cells. With respect to this clone: No cognate antigen has been identified for it. No clone much larger than this one lies a single base away; base qualities are absent.

In this chain, TRBV19 is recombined with TRBJ1-5; no D gene can be assigned with confidence. The specimen was peripheral blood, collected before any cancer treatment. The source is a male donor aged 60 or over with stage III squamous cell lung carcinoma. This receptor has the CDR3 CARGAHQPQHF. The nucleotide sequence reads TGTGCCAGGGGAGCACATCAGCCCCAGCATTTT. Here the CDR3 is joined to the reference TRBV19 and TRBJ1-5 genes, and the full variable domain is: DGGITQSPKYLFRKEGQNVTLSCEQNLNHDAMYWYRQDPGQGLRLIYYSQIVNDFQKGDIAEGYSVSREKKESFPLTVTSAQKNPTAFYLCARGAHQPQHFGDGTRLSIL.